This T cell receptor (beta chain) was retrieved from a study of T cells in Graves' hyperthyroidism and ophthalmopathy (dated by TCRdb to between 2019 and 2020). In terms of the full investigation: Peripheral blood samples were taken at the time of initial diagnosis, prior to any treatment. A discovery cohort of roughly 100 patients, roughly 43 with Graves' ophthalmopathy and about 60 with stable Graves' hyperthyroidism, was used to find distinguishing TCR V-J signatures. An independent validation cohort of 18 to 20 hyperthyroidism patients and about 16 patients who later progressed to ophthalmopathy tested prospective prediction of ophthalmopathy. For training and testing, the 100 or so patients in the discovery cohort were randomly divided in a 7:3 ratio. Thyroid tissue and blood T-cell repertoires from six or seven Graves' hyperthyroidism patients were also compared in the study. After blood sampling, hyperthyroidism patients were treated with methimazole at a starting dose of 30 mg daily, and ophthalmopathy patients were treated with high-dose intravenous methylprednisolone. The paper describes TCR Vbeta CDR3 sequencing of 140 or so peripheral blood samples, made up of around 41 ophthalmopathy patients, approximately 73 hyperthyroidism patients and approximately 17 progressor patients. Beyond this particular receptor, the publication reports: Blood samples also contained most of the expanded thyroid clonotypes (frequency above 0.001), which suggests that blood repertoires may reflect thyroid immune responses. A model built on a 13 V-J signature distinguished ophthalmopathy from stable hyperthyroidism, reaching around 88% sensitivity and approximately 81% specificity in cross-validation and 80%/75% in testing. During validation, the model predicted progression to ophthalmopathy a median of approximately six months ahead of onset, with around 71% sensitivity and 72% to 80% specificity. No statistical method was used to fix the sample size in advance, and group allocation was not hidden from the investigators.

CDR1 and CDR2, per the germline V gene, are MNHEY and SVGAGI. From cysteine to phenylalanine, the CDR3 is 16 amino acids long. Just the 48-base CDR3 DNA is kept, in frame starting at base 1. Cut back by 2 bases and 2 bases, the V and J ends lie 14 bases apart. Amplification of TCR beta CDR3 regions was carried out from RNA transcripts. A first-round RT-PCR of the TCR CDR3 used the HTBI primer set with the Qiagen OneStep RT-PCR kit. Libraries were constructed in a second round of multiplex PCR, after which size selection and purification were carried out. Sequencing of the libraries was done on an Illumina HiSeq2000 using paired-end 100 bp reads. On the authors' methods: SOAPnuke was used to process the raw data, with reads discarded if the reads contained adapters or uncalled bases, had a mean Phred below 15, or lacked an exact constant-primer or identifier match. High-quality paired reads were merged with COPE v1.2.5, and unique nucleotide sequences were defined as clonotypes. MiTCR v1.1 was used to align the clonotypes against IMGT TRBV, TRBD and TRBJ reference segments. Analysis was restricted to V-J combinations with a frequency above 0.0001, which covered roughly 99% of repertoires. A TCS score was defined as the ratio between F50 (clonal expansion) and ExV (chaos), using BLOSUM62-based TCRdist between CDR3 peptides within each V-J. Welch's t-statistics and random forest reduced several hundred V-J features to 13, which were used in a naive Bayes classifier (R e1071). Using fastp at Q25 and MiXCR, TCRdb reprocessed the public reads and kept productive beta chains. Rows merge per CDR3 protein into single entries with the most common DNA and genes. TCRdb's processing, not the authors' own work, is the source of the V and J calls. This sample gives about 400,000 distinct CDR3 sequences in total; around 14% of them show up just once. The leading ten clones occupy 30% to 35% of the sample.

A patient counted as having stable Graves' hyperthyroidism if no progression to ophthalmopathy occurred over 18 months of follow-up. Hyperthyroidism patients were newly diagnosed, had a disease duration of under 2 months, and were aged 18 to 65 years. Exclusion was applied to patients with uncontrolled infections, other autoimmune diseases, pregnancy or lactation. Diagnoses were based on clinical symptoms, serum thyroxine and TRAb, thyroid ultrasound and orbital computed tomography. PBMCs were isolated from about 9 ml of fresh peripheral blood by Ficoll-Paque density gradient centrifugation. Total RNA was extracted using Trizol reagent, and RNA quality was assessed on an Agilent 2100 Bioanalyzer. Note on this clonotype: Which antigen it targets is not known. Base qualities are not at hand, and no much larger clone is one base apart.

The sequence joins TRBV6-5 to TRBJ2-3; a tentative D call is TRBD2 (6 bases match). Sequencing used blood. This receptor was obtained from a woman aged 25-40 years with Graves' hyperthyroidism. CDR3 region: CASSYEKRLDTDTQYF. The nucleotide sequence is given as TGTGCCAGCAGTTACGAGAAGAGACTAGACACAGATACGCAGTATTTT.